This T cell receptor beta chain was captured by sequencing in a study of beta chain features in type 1 diabetes (dated by TCRdb to between 2018 and 2020). Turning to the overall study: No differences in mean age, gender distribution, total cell number or subset yield were found between patients and healthy donors. Across all samples, roughly 110,000,000 sorted cells were examined, and cell number per subset correlated strongly with RNA yield. The study compared the TCRB repertoires of sorted circulating CD4+ T cell subsets in recently diagnosed type 1 diabetes patients with those in matched healthy donors. Regulatory and stem cell-like memory subsets were isolated from only 8 patients and about eight healthy donors, whereas naive and central memory subsets came from all 30 or so donors. Points the paper makes about the study in general: Naive, central memory and regulatory TCRB repertoires appeared to be more alike among patients than among healthy donors. Because the HLA sub-analyses included only small numbers of individuals, any influence of HLA type on TCRB rearrangement was left unresolved. In all four CD4+ subsets, TCRB CDR3 length was moderately but significantly shorter in type 1 diabetes patients. Because cDNA rather than genomic DNA was sequenced, highly expressing activated cells could have been over-represented, although no difference in activation and CD3 levels was found between groups. Shorter templates might have been favored by PCR, but patient and control samples were amplified and corrected together, so both groups would have been affected equally by any skew. Patients with type 1 diabetes made fewer insertions and deleted more nucleotides at VDJ recombination sites, implying thymic rearrangement abnormalities.

Trimming accounts for 4 bases at V and 1 base at J, while the number of junction bases matched to no gene is 4. The CDR3 numbers 15 residues from cysteine through phenylalanine. The CDR3 DNA has 45 bases and is translated from base 1. Based on the germline V gene, the CDR1 and CDR2 sequences are KGHSH and LQKENI. This clone was counted once. Its recognized antigen is unknown. Per-base qualities were not stored, and no clone one base away is much larger. The entire amount of isolated RNA was reverse transcribed using the High Capacity cDNA Reverse Transcription Kit, so the sequenced TCRB transcripts were expressed ones. Deep immunoSEQ sequencing was applied to naive, central memory and regulatory T cell samples, giving an average of around 3.4 million total reads per sample. Sorted cells were lysed in RLT buffer, and RNA was extracted using DNase-treated RNeasy Micro or Mini kits according to cell number. Each cell subset was processed separately to prevent cross-contamination, with patient and healthy donor samples processed together. The immunoSEQ multiplex PCR was used to amplify TCRB sequences from cDNA, generating 87-bp fragments that spanned the CDR3 region. The amplicons were sequenced using the Illumina HiSeq platform. Turning to the authors' computational methods: Synthetic template baselines were used to correct PCR bias computationally, reads within Hamming distance 2 were collapsed, and singletons that could not be merged were discarded. Reads were aligned against IMGT so that V, D and J genes, CDR3 length and insertions or deletions at six rearrangement sites could be assigned. Within each subset, clonotype counts were normalized to the number of sorted cells before true diversity and Gini coefficients were calculated with the tcR R package. The overlap coefficient, calculated on TCRB nucleotide sequences, was used to measure repertoire sharing. TCRdb took over this immuneACCESS table, retaining in-frame rearrangements with V and J assigned. Such tables are incomplete; in checked studies, under half of the missing clones stem from an unresolved V gene, and the remainder is unexplained. Clone size and the V and J calls come from that table; the DNA yielded D and trimming. The sample table contains 140,000 to 150,000 clones; only one count was recorded for around 50% of them. The ten top clones hold 0.35% to 0.45% of the sample.

Each donor gave one peripheral blood draw, around 0.12 L on average, collected into heparinised tubes. Using a panel that included CD45RO, CCR7, CD25, CD127, CD95 and CD27, naive, central memory, regulatory and stem cell-like memory CD4+ T cells were sorted on a BD FACSAria II. A purity above 98% was achieved for all sorted populations. PBMCs were separated immediately by Lymphoprep density gradient centrifugation and were stained directly, without being cultured. To minimize batch effects, samples were stained and sorted in pairs, one healthy donor with one patient per experiment. This clonotype originated in a man younger than 35 in good health. Sequenced sample: Tregs from blood. This specimen's cell subset or site label, per the study, means: regulatory CD4+ T cells. Rearrangement joined TRBV18 to TRBJ1-5; 7 nucleotides in the junction match TRBD1. The CDR3 has the sequence CASSRQGSSNQPQHF. At the DNA level, the sequence is TGTGCCAGCTCACGACAGGGTTCGAGCAATCAGCCCCAGCATTTT.